Presented here are 28 T cell receptor beta chains from one specimen sequenced in a study of regulatory T cells in long-lasting Graves disease (dated by TCRdb to about 2021). The sample's time point, from its label and the paper: persistent/refractory GD, antithyroid drugs over 5 years with positive TRAb. For both TCR sequencing and RNA sequencing, RNA was extracted from PBMCs in TRIzol. The library was built by means of multiplex PCR. Sequencer: Illumina HiSeq 4000. CDR3 regions were amplified by Arm-PCR with iRepertoire HTBI primers to construct TCR beta libraries. The raw public data were reprocessed by TCRdb itself: fastp quality trimming at Q25, MiXCR clonotype calling, in-frame beta chains only. CDR3 protein sequences are deduplicated, and each keeps its most common genes and DNA. This sample is represented by 450,000 or so distinct CDR3 sequences; 20% to 25% of them were singletons. The ten largest clones take up 7.8% of the sample.

This material consisted of peripheral blood mononuclear cells (PBMCs), taken when the disease was refractory, from a patient treated with antithyroid drugs. The receptor source for this set is a female donor with Graves disease.

In its sample, this clonotype was seen many times. The chain uses TRBV6-1 and TRBJ1-2; no clear D gene. Germline CDR1 and CDR2: MNHNS and SASEGT. The V end lost 3 bases, the J end lost 8 bases, and 16 bases lay between the germline ends. The CDR3 loop spans 14 amino acids. This CDR3 is CASSDVRPLKGYTF. For the CDR3, the DNA is TGTGCCAGCAGTGATGTGCGGCCCCTAAAGGGCTACACCTTC.

This clonotype was picked up many times. This chain links TRBV2 with TRBJ1-1, with 9 bases fitting TRBD1. The CDR3 is made up of 14 amino acids. J was trimmed by 4 bases and V by 5 bases; bases with no gene match: 5. Germline CDR1 is SNHLY and CDR2 is FYNNEI. The DNA for the CDR3 is TGTGCCAGCAGTCAACAGGGGGCGGGCACTGAAGCTTTCTTT. This gives the protein CASSQQGAGTEAFF.

At least ten counts were recorded for this clonotype. The chain joins TRBV6-1 to TRBJ1-5; D gene unclear. Trimming took off 2 bases at V and 1 base at J, with 6 bases between the two ends. There are 14 residues in the CDR3. From germline, CDR1 is MNHNS and CDR2 SASEGT. CDR3 DNA sequence: TGTGCCAGCAGTGAACGCGCAAGCAATCAGCCCCAGCATTTT. Its protein product is CASSERASNQPQHF.

This clonotype was counted many times. The chain has TRBV20-1 and TRBJ1-1; D uncertain. The V gene lost 2 bases and the J gene lost 2 bases, with 12 bases spanning the gap. CDR3 size: 14 residues. Germline loops: CDR1 DFQATT, CDR2 SNEGSKA (reference sequence). CDR3 residues: CSARREGSNTEAFF. Written as DNA, the CDR3 is TGCAGTGCTAGACGAGAAGGGTCTAACACTGAAGCTTTCTTT.

This clonotype was counted ten times or more. This chain connects TRBV20-1 to TRBJ1-1, with D tentatively TRBD1 (6 bases). V dropped 5 bases and J dropped 3 bases, with 19 bases sitting between them. Germline CDR1 DFQATT, CDR2 SNEGSKA (reference sequence). The CDR3 sequence is 15 residues long. This chain's CDR3 is CSAFTWGGADTEAFF. In nucleotides, the CDR3 is TGCAGTGCTTTCACTTGGGGGGGCGCCGACACTGAAGCTTTCTTT.

In this sample, this clonotype turned up many times. The V and J genes are TRBV20-1 and TRBJ1-2; unclear D gene. Germline CDR1 DFQATT, CDR2 SNEGSKA (reference sequence). Trimming pared 7 bases from V and 4 bases from J, leaving 16 bases between. The CDR3 has 13 residues. The chain's CDR3 is CSVLLAAAYGYTF. CDR3 DNA: TGCAGTGTCTTGCTGGCAGCGGCCTATGGCTACACCTTC.

This clonotype was detected ten times or more. The CDR3 spells CASSGRTTWGGYTF. CDR3 DNA sequence: TGTGCCAGCTCGGGACGGACCACTTGGGGTGGCTACACCTTC. The chain carries TRBV27 and TRBJ1-2, with a weak D call TRBD1 (5 bases). The CDR3 runs 14 residues. Trimming stripped 8 bases from V and 7 bases from J, with 20 bases between. Germline V gene sequence: CDR1 MNHEY, CDR2 SMNVEV (reference sequence).

This clonotype appeared a few times. This chain joins TRBV20-1 and TRBJ2-7, with D hard to call. The V gene's germline CDR1 is DFQATT and CDR2 SNEGSKA (reference sequence). The CDR3 loop spans 15 amino acids. The germline V and J ends were trimmed by 4 bases and 4 bases, with 20 bases remaining between them. The CDR3: CSATSALGTVYEQYF. CDR3 in DNA: TGCAGTGCTACCTCGGCCCTTGGAACGGTTTACGAGCAGTACTTC.

Notes on this clonotype: Being one base from a much bigger clone, this may be a read error. The gene calls are TRBV20-1 and TRBJ2-7; the D call may be TRBD1 or TRBD2 (5 bases each). Trimming took 0 bases from V and 0 from J, leaving 12 bases between them. The CDR3 consists of 15 residues. The germline CDR1 and CDR2 sequences are DFQATT and SNEGSKA (reference sequence). The CDR3 coding sequence is TGCAGTGCTAGAGATCCGGGACGGAGCTCCTACGAGCAGTACTTC. Its protein is CSARDPGRSSYEQYF.

In this sample, this clonotype turned up many times. The chain recombines TRBV30 with TRBJ1-2; D ambiguous. From germline, CDR1 is GTSNPN and CDR2 SVGIG (reference sequence). V dropped 3 bases and J dropped 13 bases, with 18 bases sitting between them. The CDR3 sequence is 12 residues long. The CDR3 DNA follows: TGTGCCTGGAGGTTGAGCGGGCGGGAACTCACCTTC. This sequence encodes CAWRLSGRELTF.

The chain joins TRBV24-1 to TRBJ2-2, with D uncertain. V was pared by 3 bases and J by 6 bases, with 10 bases between. Germline-derived CDR1 and CDR2 are KGHDR and SFDVKD. This CDR3 region has 14 residues. The CDR3 loop is CATSDDFPPGELFF. The CDR3 DNA reads TGTGCCACCAGTGATGACTTTCCTCCCGGGGAGCTGTTTTTT.

This clonotype was counted a single time. This may be a read error, as it is one base from a much larger clone. V and J are TRBV29-1 and TRBJ1-1, with D tentatively TRBD1 (6 bases). Trimming stripped 5 bases from V and 4 bases from J, with 20 bases between. CDR3 length: 15 residues. Looked up from germline, CDR1 is SQVTM and CDR2 is ANQGSEA. The CDR3 spells CSVIPEQGLGTEAFF. The CDR3 DNA follows: TGCAGCGTTATTCCGGAACAGGGACTTGGCACTGAAGCTTTCTTT.

The chain combines TRBV7-8 with TRBJ1-3, with no clear D. Germline lookup yields CDR1 SGHVS and CDR2 FQNEAQ. Trimming pared 2 bases from V and 0 bases from J, leaving 11 bases between. The CDR3 covers 16 residues. The CDR3 DNA reads TGTGCCAGCAGCTTACCCGGCGGTGCCTCTGGAAACACCATATATTTT. This codes for CASSLPGGASGNTIYF.

This clonotype appeared a few times. The chain joins TRBV28 to TRBJ2-7; D possibly corresponds to TRBD1 (5 bases). V was trimmed by 6 bases and J by 3 bases, leaving 21 bases between them. The length of the CDR3 is 16 residues. Germline CDR1 is MDHEN and CDR2 is SYDVKM. The chain's CDR3 is CASRGLGLNKNYEQYF. The CDR3 DNA reads TGTGCCAGCAGGGGGCTGGGGCTGAACAAAAACTACGAGCAGTACTTC.

This sequence joins TRBV7-2 and TRBJ1-2, with TRBD1 matching over 7 bases. V shed 0 bases and J 5 bases; nucleotides not matched to a gene: 3. Germline-derived CDR1 and CDR2 are SGHTA and FQGNSA. This CDR3 spans 14 amino acids. CDR3 bases: TGTGCCAGCAGCTTAGCAGGGGGCTCGTATGGCTACACCTTC. It translates to CASSLAGGSYGYTF.

Many counts were recorded for this clonotype. This sequence joins TRBV29-1 and TRBJ2-7, with no clear D. The CDR3 length is 14 residues. Between the trimmed V and J ends, which lost 1 base and 0 bases, there was a span of 10 bases. The germline V gene encodes CDR1 SQVTM and CDR2 ANQGSEA. The CDR3 nucleotides read TGCAGCGTTGAAGGGCAGGCGAACTCCTACGAGCAGTACTTC. Protein: CSVEGQANSYEQYF.

This clonotype was observed at least ten times. V and J are TRBV27 and TRBJ2-7, with a tentative D call TRBD2 (6 bases). The CDR3 consists of 12 residues. In germline, CDR1 is MNHEY, CDR2 SMNVEV (reference sequence). The germline V and J ends were trimmed by 9 bases and 3 bases, with 12 bases remaining between them. This CDR3 reads CASRELGYEQYF. As DNA, the CDR3 is TGTGCCAGTCGGGAGCTTGGCTACGAGCAGTACTTC.

This clonotype was detected many times. The chain joins TRBV28 to TRBJ2-5; 11 bases fit TRBD2. This CDR3 is built from 14 residues. Germline loops: CDR1 MDHEN, CDR2 SYDVKM. V lost 7 bases and J lost 1; bases outside the gene matches: 2. The CDR3, as DNA: TGTGCCAGCACCACTAGCGGGGGCCAAGAGACCCAGTACTTC. Protein sequence: CASTTSGGQETQYF.

Only a few counts were recorded for this clonotype. V is TRBV5-1 and J is TRBJ2-7; D tentatively reads TRBD1 or TRBD2 (5 bases each). The germline V and J ends were trimmed by 3 bases and 1 base, with 14 bases remaining between them. The CDR3 spans 15 residues. Germline V gives CDR1 SGHRS, CDR2 YFSETQ. In DNA, the CDR3 is TGCGCCAGCAGCTCAATACGGGACCGTTCCTACGAGCAGTACTTC. Amino acids: CASSSIRDRSYEQYF. Looking up the rest from reference TRBV5-1 and TRBJ2-7 gives the full variable domain: KAGVTQTPRYLIKTRGQQVTLSCSPISGHRSVSWYQQTPGQGLQFLFEYFSETQRNKGNFPGRFSGRQFSNSRSEMNVSTLELGDSALYLCASSSIRDRSYEQYFGPGTRLTVT.

This clonotype showed up many times. The chain's CDR3 is CASSGTGRSGSPLHF. DNA of the CDR3: TGTGCCAGCAGTGGTACGGGACGAAGCGGCTCACCCCTCCACTTT. This rearrangement joins TRBV2 to TRBJ1-6, with a possible D match to TRBD1 (5 bases). Trimming took off 4 bases at V and 10 bases at J, with 17 bases between the two ends. The CDR3 length is 15 residues. Germline V gene sequence: CDR1 SNHLY, CDR2 FYNNEI.

This clonotype has only a few counts. Its ends do not fully match the called genes, so a read error is possible. The V gene is TRBV4-1, the J gene TRBJ2-7; no firm D call. The CDR3 consists of 15 residues. Germline V gene data show CDR1 as MGHRA and CDR2 as YSYEKL. The CDR3 nucleotides are TGTGCCAGCAGCCAAGATCAGGTTGGGAACTACGAGCAGTACTTC. Translation gives CASSQDQVGNYEQYF.

This clonotype was counted ten times or more. J is TRBJ2-5 and V is TRBV20-1, with 7 positions matching TRBD2. The junction had 1 base not matched to a gene; V was cut back by 4 bases and J by 5 bases. Germline V gene lookup returns CDR1 DFQATT and CDR2 SNEGSKA (reference sequence). This CDR3 contains 11 residues. This chain's CDR3 is CSAKGGETQYF. In nucleotides, the CDR3 is TGCAGTGCTAAGGGAGGGGAGACCCAGTACTTC.

This clonotype was recorded at least ten times. V is TRBV24-1 and J is TRBJ1-1; 8 bases map to TRBD1. V was pared by 3 bases and J by 1 base, with 0 bases of the junction left unmatched. Germline CDR1 reads KGHDR; CDR2 reads SFDVKD. The CDR3 has 14 amino acids. The CDR3: CATSDGQGNTEAFF. As DNA, the CDR3 is TGTGCCACCAGTGATGGACAGGGGAACACTGAAGCTTTCTTT.

V is TRBV5-1 and J is TRBJ2-5; the D gene is possibly TRBD2 (6 bases). CDR3 length: 15 amino acids. Trimming pared 4 bases from V and 4 bases from J, leaving 17 bases between. CDR1 and CDR2 from the germline V gene are SGHRS and YFSETQ. CDR3 sequence reads: CASSGSGPGTETQYF. CDR3 DNA sequence: TGCGCCAGCAGCGGTAGCGGACCGGGGACAGAGACCCAGTACTTC.

This clonotype appeared many times. The chain combines TRBV20-1 with TRBJ1-2; D is unresolved. V lost 3 bases and J 8 bases, leaving 13 bases between the germline ends. The CDR3 extends over 12 amino acids. Germline CDR1 reads DFQATT; CDR2 reads SNEGSKA (reference sequence). In DNA, the CDR3 is TGCAGTGCTAGGCAAGATGGGAACGGCTACACCTTC. It yields the protein CSARQDGNGYTF.

Ten or more counts support this clonotype. The V and J genes are TRBV30 and TRBJ1-2; D gene ambiguous. This CDR3 has 10 residues. The V end lost 3 bases, the J end lost 8 bases, and 7 bases lay between the germline ends. From germline, CDR1 is GTSNPN and CDR2 SVGIG (reference sequence). CDR3 protein: CAWRGTGYTF. CDR3 bases: TGTGCCTGGAGGGGAACCGGCTACACCTTC.

This clonotype was seen ten or more times. The chain uses TRBV29-1 and TRBJ2-7; TRBD2 aligns across 10 bases. This CDR3 has 14 residues. V was pared by 6 bases and J by 0 bases, with 5 bases of the junction left unmatched. CDR1 and CDR2 (germline): SQVTM, ANQGSEA. Here the CDR3 reads CSVATSGNSYEQYF. For the CDR3, the DNA is TGCAGCGTCGCCACTAGCGGGAACTCCTACGAGCAGTACTTC.

As to this clonotype: It may be a read error: a sequence one base away is much more abundant. V is TRBV29-1 and J is TRBJ2-5; the match to TRBD1 covers 10 bases. CDR1 is SQVTM and CDR2 is ANQGSEA in the germline V gene. CDR3 length equals 13 residues. This chain's CDR3 is CSAGQGSKETQHF. Here the CDR3 DNA reads TGCAGCGCGGGACAGGGGTCGAAAGAGACCCAGCACTTC.